Given below is one T cell receptor (beta chain) in context. Its target is not known. The data derive from a study of PD-1 blockade in classical Hodgkin lymphoma. Study-level findings and limits: Patients starting nivolumab under 1 year after ASCT were excluded. With CD4+ cells, TCR diversity rose significantly by C4D1, but not with CD8+ cells.

The protocol was immunoSEQ multiplex PCR, while the TCRdb copy is restricted to in-frame clones and leaves out a portion. The profile shows roughly 40,000 clones, around 86% of them singletons. The length of the CDR3 is 14 residues. The V end was cut by 4 bases, the J end by 3 bases, with 14 bases between. Germline V gene lookup returns CDR1 SGHRS and CDR2 YFSETQ. Autologous stem cell transplantation was followed by relapse in every patient, and brentuximab vedotin exposure varied. The origin of this receptor is a human donor with classical Hodgkin lymphoma. The specimen was peripheral blood mononuclear cells (PBMCs), collected at baseline. This chain connects TRBV5-1 to TRBJ2-7; D gene uncertain. The CDR3 DNA follows: TGCGCCAGCAGCCTGGGATTACAGCTCTACGAGCAGTACTTC. It encodes CASSLGLQLYEQYF.